Described below is a single T cell receptor beta chain sequence and its context. These data originate in a study of T-cell reconstitution after alpha-beta-depleted transplantation in children. CDR1 and CDR2 (germline): LGHDT, YNNKEL (reference sequence). V was clipped by 1 base and J by 4 bases, with 10 bases between them. This CDR3 contains 14 residues. Unique molecular identifiers featured in how the TCRbeta library was prepared. TCRdb re-called the PCR reads with MiXCR, one entry per CDR3 protein. Here the sample spans 420,000 or so distinct CDR3 sequences, roughly a tenth being singletons. The genes are TRBV3-1 and TRBJ1-2; D is uncertain. The source of this sequence is a human donor who donated a stem cell graft to a child with acute myeloid leukemia. The material was PBMCs from the stem cell graft donor, obtained from the stem cell graft. Written as DNA, the CDR3 is TGTGCCAGCAGCCAAGGGGCCGACCCCTATGGCTACACCTTC. It yields the protein CASSQGADPYGYTF.